The 3 T cell receptor beta chains below all came from one sample that was sequenced in a study of blood T cell repertoires in COVID-19. Clones were sequenced by immunoSEQ multiplex PCR, and TCRdb holds only the in-frame ones, with some missing. The repertoire holds about 94,000 clones, with more than 75% as singletons. What was sequenced was peripheral blood. These receptors were taken from a human donor with acute or convalescent COVID-19. The donor label of this sample is uncertain.

In DNA form, the CDR3 reads TGTGCCATCAGTGGGTGGCAGTCCGTCTCCTACGAGCAGTACTTC. It translates to CAISGWQSVSYEQYF. V usage is TRBV10-3 and J usage is TRBJ2-7; no firm D call. This CDR3 spans 15 amino acids. Germline V gene lookup returns CDR1 ENHRY and CDR2 SYGVKD. Trimming pared 4 bases from V and 0 bases from J, leaving 13 bases between.

This sequence joins TRBV14 and TRBJ2-7, with D possibly matching TRBD1 (6 bases). There are 16 residues in the CDR3. Deletions cut 3 bases from V and 2 bases from J, with 17 bases between. CDR1 is SGHDN, CDR2 FVKESK, per germline. The CDR3 sequence is CASSQLRDMATYEQYF. The CDR3, as DNA: TGTGCCAGCAGCCAGCTCCGGGACATGGCCACCTACGAGCAGTACTTC.

The rearrangement joins TRBV10-1 to TRBJ2-1, with 7 bases identical to TRBD2. In germline, CDR1 is WNHNN, CDR2 SYGVQD (reference sequence). Trimming took 5 bases from V and 0 from J; bases not matched to a gene: 1. There are 14 residues in the CDR3. The CDR3 DNA is TGCGCCAGCAGTCGGGGGGTCTCCTACAATGAGCAGTTCTTC. It encodes CASSRGVSYNEQFF.